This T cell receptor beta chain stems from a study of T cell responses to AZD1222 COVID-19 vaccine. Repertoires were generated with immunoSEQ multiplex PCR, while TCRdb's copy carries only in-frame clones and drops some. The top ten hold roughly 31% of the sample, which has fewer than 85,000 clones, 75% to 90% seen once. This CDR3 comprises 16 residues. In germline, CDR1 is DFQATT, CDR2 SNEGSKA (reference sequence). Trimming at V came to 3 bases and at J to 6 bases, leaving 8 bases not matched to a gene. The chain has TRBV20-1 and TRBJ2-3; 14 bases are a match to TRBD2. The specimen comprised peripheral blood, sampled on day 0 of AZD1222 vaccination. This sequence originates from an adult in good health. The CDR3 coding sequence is TGCAGTGCTAGTGGGACTAGCGGGAGACTGGCTGATACGCAGTATTTT. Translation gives CSASGTSGRLADTQYF.